This TCR beta chain was sequenced in a study of blood T cell repertoires in COVID-19. Study context: The United States, Italy and Spain supplied acute and convalescent COVID-19 samples. T cells, B-cell-depleted T cells, or PBMCs supplied cDNA or gDNA.

There are 10 residues in the CDR3. V lost 5 bases, J lost 7 bases, and 6 bases lay in between. In germline, CDR1 is GTSNPN, CDR2 SVGIG (reference sequence). Per the original data handling: Estimation of nucleated cell counts was performed using reference gene primer amplification. Generated by immunoSEQ multiplex PCR, the TCRdb table keeps only in-frame clones and is missing some. V and J calls and clone size are given by that table; D and trimming were obtained from the DNA. Of around 200,000 clones detected, about 86% appear once; the ten largest clones hold less than 25%. There are a few counts of this clone.

Sequencing input: peripheral blood. The sequence derives from a man aged 70 or older with active or convalescent COVID-19. The chain employs TRBV30 and TRBJ2-4; D is unresolved. CDR3 residues: CAWGSNIQYF. The CDR3, as DNA: TGTGCCTGGGGTTCGAACATTCAGTACTTC.